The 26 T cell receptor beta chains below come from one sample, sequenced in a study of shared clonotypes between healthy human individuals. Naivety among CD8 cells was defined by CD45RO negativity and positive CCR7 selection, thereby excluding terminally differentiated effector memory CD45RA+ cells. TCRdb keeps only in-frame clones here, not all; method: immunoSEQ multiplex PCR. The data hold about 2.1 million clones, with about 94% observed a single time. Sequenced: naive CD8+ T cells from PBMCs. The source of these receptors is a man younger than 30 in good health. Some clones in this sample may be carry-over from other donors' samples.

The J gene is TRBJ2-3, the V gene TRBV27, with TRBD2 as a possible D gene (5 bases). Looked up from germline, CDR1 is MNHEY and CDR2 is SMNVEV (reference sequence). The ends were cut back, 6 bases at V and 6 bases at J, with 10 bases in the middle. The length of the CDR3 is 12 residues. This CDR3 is CASSARADTQYF. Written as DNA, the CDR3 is TGTGCCAGCAGCGCGAGGGCGGATACGCAGTATTTT.

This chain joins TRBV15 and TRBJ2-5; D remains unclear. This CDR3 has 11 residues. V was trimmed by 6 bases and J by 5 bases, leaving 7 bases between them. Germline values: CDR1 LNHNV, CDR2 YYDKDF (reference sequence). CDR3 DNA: TGTGCCACCAGGGAATGGGAGACCCAGTACTTC. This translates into CATREWETQYF. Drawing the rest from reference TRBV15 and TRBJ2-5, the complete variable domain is DAMVIQNPRYQVTQFGKPVTLSCSQTLNHNVMYWYQQKSSQAPKLLFHYYDKDFNNEADTPDNFQSRRPNTSFCFLDIRSPGLGDTAMYLCATREWETQYFGPGTRLLVL.

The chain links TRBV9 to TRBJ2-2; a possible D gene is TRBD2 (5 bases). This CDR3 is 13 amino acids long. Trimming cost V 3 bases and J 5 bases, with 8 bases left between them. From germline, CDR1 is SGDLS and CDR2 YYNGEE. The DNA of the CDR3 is TGTGCCAGCAGCGAAACTAGTACCGGGGAGCTGTTTTTT. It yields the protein CASSETSTGELFF.

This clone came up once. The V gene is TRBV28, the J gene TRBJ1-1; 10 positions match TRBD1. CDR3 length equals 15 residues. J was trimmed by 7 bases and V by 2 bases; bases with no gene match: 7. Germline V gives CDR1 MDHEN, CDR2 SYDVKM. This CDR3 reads CASSLGDRGQYEAFF. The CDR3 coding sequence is TGTGCCAGCAGTTTAGGGGACAGGGGACAATATGAAGCTTTCTTT. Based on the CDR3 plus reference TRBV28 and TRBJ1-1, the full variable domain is DVKVTQSSRYLVKRTGEKVFLECVQDMDHENMFWYRQDPGLGLRLIYFSYDVKMKEKGDIPEGYSVSREKKERFSLILESASTNQTSMYLCASSLGDRGQYEAFFGQGTRLTVV.

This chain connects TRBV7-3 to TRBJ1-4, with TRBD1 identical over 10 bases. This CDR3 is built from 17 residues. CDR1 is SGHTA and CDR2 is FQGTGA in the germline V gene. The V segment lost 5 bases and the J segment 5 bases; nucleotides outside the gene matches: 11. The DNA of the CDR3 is TGTGCCAGCAGCGCTAAAAAGGACAGGGGGGCCAATGAAAAACTGTTTTTT. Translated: CASSAKKDRGANEKLFF.

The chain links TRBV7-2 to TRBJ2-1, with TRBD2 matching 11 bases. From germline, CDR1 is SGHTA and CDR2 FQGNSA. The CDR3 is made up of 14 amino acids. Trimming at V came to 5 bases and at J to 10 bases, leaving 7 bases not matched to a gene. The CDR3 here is CASSPSLAGGEQFF. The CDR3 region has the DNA TGTGCCAGCAGCCCCAGTCTAGCGGGAGGCGAGCAGTTCTTC.

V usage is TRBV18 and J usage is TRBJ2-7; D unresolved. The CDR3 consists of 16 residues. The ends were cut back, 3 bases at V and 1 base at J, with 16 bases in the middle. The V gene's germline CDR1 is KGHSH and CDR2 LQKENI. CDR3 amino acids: CASSPPARAESYEQYF. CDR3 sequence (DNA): TGTGCCAGCTCACCCCCCGCCCGGGCGGAATCCTACGAGCAGTACTTC.

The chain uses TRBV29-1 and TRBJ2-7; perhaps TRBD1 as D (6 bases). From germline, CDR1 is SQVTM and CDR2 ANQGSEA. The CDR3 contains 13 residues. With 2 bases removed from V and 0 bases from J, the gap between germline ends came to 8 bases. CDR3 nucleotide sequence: TGCAGCGTTGAAAACAGGGACTCCTACGAGCAGTACTTC. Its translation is CSVENRDSYEQYF.

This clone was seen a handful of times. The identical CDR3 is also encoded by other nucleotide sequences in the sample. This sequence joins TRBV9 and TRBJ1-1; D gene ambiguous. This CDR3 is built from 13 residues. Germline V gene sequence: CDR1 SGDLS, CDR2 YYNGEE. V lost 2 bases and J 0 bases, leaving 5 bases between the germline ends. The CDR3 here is CASSVVLNTEAFF. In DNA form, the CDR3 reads TGTGCCAGCAGCGTCGTGTTGAACACTGAAGCTTTCTTT.

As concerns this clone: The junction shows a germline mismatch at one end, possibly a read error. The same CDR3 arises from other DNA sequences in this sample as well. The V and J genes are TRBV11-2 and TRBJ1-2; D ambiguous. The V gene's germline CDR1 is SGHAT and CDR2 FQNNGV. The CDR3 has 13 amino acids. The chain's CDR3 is CASNGGTIYGYTF. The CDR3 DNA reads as TGCGCCAGCAACGGTGGAACCATCTATGGCTACACCTTC.

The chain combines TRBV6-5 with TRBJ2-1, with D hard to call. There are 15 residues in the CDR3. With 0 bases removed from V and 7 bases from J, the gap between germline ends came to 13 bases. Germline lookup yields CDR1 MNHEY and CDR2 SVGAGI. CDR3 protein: CASSYSTVRGNEQFF. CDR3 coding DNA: TGTGCCAGCAGTTACTCGACGGTTCGAGGTAATGAGCAGTTCTTC.

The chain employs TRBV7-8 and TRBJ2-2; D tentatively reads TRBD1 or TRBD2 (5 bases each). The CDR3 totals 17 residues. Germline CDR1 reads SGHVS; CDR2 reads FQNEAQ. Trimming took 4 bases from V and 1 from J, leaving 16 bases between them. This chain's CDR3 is CASSSGVRGRNTGELFF. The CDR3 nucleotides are TGTGCCAGCAGCTCCGGCGTGAGGGGCCGGAACACCGGGGAGCTGTTTTTT.

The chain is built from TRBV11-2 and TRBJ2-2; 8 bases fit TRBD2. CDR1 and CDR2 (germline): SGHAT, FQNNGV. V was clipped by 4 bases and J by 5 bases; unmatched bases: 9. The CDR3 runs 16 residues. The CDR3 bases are TGTGCCAGCAGCTCCAGAGCGGGAGCGAGGACCGGGGAGCTGTTTTTT. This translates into CASSSRAGARTGELFF.

CDR3 in amino acids: CASSPSGFQETQYF. CDR3 nucleotide sequence: TGTGCCAGCAGCCCCTCGGGGTTTCAAGAGACCCAGTACTTC. V is TRBV13 and J is TRBJ2-5, with a possible D match to TRBD2 (5 bases). The CDR3 covers 14 residues. V lost 5 bases and J 2 bases, leaving 12 bases between the germline ends. Germline values: CDR1 PRHDT, CDR2 FYEKMQ (reference sequence).

The CDR3 is CASSIGLAISEQYF. Here the CDR3 DNA reads TGTGCCAGCAGCATCGGGCTAGCTATCTCCGAGCAGTACTTC. This chain connects TRBV7-9 to TRBJ2-7; D is possibly TRBD2 (5 bases). The germline V gene encodes CDR1 SEHNR and CDR2 FQNEAQ (reference sequence). The CDR3 loop spans 14 amino acids. V shed 5 bases and J shed 6 bases, with 17 bases lying between them. The full variable domain, in which reference TRBV7-9 and TRBJ2-7 provide the parts outside the CDR3, is DTGVSQNPRHKITKRGQNVTFRCDPISEHNRLYWYRQTLGQGPEFLTYFQNEAQLEKSRLLSDRFSAERPKGSFSTLEIQRTEQGDSAMYLCASSIGLAISEQYFGPGTRLTVT.

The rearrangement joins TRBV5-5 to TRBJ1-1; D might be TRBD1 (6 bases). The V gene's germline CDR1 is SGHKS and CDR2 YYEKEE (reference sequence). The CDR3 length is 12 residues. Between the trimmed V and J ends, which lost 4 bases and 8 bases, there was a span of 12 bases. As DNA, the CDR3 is TGTGCCAGCAGCCCACAGGGCTCCGAAGCTTTCTTT. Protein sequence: CASSPQGSEAFF.

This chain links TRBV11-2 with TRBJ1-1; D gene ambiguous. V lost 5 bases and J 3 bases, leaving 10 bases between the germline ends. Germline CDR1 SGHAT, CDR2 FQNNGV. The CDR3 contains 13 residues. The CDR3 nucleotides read TGTGCCAGCAGCACCGGGCCTCACACTGAAGCTTTCTTT. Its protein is CASSTGPHTEAFF.

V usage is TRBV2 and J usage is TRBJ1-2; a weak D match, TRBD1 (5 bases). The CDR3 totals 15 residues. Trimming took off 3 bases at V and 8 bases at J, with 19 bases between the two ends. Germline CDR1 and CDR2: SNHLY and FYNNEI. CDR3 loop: CASSERDRVEEGYTF. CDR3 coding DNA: TGTGCCAGCAGTGAGCGGGACCGGGTGGAAGAAGGCTACACCTTC.

CDR3 amino acids: CASSYRGFYNEQFF. The CDR3 DNA reads as TGTGCCAGCAGCTATCGCGGCTTTTACAATGAGCAGTTCTTC. The chain is built from TRBV13 and TRBJ2-1; no reliable D call. V lost 4 bases and J 4 bases, leaving 11 bases between the germline ends. The germline CDR1 and CDR2 sequences are PRHDT and FYEKMQ (reference sequence). CDR3 length: 14 amino acids.

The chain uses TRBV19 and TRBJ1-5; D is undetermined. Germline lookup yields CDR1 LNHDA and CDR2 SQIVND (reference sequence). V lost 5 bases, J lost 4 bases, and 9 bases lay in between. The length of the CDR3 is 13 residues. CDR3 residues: CASSPTRNQPQHF. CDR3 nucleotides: TGTGCCAGTAGTCCCACCCGGAATCAGCCCCAGCATTTT.

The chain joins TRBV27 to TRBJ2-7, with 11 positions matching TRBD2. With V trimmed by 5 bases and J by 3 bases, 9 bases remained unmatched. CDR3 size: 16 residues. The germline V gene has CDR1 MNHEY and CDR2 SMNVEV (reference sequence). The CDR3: CASSPTTSGIFYEQYF. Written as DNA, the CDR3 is TGTGCCAGCAGTCCGACGACTAGCGGGATCTTCTACGAGCAGTACTTC.

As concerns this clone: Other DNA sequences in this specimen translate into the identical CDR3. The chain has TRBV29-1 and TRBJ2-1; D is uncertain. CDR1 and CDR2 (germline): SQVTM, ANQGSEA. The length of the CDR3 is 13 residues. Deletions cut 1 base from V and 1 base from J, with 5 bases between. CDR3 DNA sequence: TGCAGCGTTGAAGGGGTTTCCTACAATGAGCAGTTCTTC. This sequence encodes CSVEGVSYNEQFF.

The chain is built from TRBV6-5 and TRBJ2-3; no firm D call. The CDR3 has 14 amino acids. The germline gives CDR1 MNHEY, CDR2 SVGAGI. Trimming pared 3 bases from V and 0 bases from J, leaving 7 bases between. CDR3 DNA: TGTGCCAGCAGTTATTTACAGAGCACAGATACGCAGTATTTT. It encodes CASSYLQSTDTQYF.

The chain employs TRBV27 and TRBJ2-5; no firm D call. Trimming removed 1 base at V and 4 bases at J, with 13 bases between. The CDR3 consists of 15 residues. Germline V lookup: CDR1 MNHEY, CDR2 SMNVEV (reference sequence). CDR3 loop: CASSLLRPDGETQYF. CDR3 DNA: TGTGCCAGCAGTTTATTGCGGCCTGATGGAGAGACCCAGTACTTC.

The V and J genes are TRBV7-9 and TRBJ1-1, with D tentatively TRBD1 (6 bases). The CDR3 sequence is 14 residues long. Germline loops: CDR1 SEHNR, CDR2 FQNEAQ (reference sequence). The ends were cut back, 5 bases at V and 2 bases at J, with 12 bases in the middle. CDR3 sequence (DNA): TGTGCCAGCAGCGACCTGGACAGCAACACTGAAGCTTTCTTT. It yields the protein CASSDLDSNTEAFF. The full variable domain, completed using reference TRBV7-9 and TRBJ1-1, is DTGVSQNPRHKITKRGQNVTFRCDPISEHNRLYWYRQTLGQGPEFLTYFQNEAQLEKSRLLSDRFSAERPKGSFSTLEIQRTEQGDSAMYLCASSDLDSNTEAFFGQGTRLTVV.

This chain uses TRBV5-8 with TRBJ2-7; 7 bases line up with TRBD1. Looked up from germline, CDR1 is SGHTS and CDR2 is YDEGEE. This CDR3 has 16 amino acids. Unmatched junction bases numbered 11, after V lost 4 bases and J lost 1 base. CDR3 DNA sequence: TGTGCCAGCAGCAGTGAGGGGGCCGACTGGTCCTACGAGCAGTACTTC. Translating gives CASSSEGADWSYEQYF.